This T cell receptor (beta chain) was sequenced during a study of CD8+ T cells in alopecia areata. Across the whole study: Each day, treated patients took oral tofacitinib twice, at 5 to 10 mg per dose. Tofacitinib lasted 6 to 18 months, then 6 months off drug.

Investigators isolated RNA and reverse transcribed it into cDNA to act as the sequencing template. Sequenced by immunoSEQ multiplex PCR; TCRdb stores in-frame clones only, minus some. The sample holds hundreds of thousands of clones; around 66% are singletons and the top ten take 0.95% to 1.5%. Notes on the study in general: Clonality was higher in lesional than normal scalp, especially in alopecia totalis/universalis.

Concerning this clone: Antigen: not known. This specimen includes other DNA sequences encoding the same CDR3.

CDR3 length equals 15 residues. Germline V CDR1 and CDR2: SGHDN, FVKESK. The junction had 4 bases not matched to a gene; V was cut back by 4 bases and J by 0 bases. Treatment denoted: oral pan-JAK inhibitor, 5-10 mg twice daily. This sample comprised CD4+ T cells sorted from blood, obtained at approximately week 45, from a patient treated with tofacitinib. The chain carries TRBV14 and TRBJ1-1, with 8 bases lining up with TRBD1. The receptor was isolated from a human donor with alopecia areata. The DNA for the CDR3 is TGTGCCAGCAGCCCTTTGACAGGGGTGAACACTGAAGCTTTCTTT. This encodes CASSPLTGVNTEAFF.